This T cell receptor beta chain came from a study of shared clonotypes between healthy human individuals. Study results and caveats: Sample collection involved blood only; tissue repertoires are likely different.

Trimming shortened V by 0 bases and J by 6 bases, and 12 bases separated the two germline ends. Germline assignment: CDR1 SNHLY and CDR2 FYNNEI. The CDR3 totals 15 residues. On this clone: The target antigen is unknown.

The protocol was immunoSEQ multiplex PCR, while the TCRdb copy is restricted to in-frame clones and leaves out a portion. The sample contains roughly 500,000 clones, roughly 95% of which appear only once. The receptor was derived from a woman younger than 45 in good health. Material for sequencing was naive CD4+ T cells sorted from blood. Subset indicated: CD45RA+ positively selected. The rearrangement uses TRBV2 and TRBJ1-5; D is ambiguous. CDR3 in DNA: TGTGCCAGCAGTGAAGCTCCAGCCAGAGCTCAGCCCCAGCATTTT. It is translated as CASSEAPARAQPQHF.